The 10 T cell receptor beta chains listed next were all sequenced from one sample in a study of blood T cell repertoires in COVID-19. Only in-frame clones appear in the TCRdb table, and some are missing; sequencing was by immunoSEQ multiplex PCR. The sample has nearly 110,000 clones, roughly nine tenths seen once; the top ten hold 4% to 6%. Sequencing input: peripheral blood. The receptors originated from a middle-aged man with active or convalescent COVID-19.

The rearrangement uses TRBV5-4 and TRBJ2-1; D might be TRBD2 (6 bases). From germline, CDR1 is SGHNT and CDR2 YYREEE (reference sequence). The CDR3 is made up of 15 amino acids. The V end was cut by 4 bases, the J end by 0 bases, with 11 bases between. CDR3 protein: CASSPMGGSYNEQFF. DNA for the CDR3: TGTGCCAGCAGCCCGATGGGGGGCTCCTACAATGAGCAGTTCTTC.

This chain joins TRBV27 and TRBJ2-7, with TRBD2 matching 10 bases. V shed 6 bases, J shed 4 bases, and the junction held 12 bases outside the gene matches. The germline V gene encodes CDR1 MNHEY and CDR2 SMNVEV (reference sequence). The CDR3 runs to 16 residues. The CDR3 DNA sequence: TGTGCCAGCAGAACAGCGAGCGGGAGGGCCTCGTACGAGCAGTACTTC. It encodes CASRTASGRASYEQYF.

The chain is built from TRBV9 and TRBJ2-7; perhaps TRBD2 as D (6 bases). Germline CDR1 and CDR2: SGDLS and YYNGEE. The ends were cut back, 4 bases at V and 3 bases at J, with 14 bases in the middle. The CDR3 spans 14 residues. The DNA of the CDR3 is TGTGCCAGCAGCCTTTCGGGACTTAGCTACGAGCAGTACTTC. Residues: CASSLSGLSYEQYF. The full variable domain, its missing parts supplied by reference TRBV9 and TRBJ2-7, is DSGVTQTPKHLITATGQRVTLRCSPRSGDLSVYWYQQSLDQGLQFLIQYYNGEERAKGNILERFSAQQFPDLHSELNLSSLELGDSALYFCASSLSGLSYEQYFGPGTRLTVT.

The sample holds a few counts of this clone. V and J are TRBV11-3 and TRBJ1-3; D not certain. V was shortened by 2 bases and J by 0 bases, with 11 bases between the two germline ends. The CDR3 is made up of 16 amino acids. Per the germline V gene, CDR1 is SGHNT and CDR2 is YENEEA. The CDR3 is CASSLKARISGNTIYF. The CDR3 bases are TGTGCCAGCAGCTTAAAGGCCAGGATCTCTGGAAACACCATATATTTT.

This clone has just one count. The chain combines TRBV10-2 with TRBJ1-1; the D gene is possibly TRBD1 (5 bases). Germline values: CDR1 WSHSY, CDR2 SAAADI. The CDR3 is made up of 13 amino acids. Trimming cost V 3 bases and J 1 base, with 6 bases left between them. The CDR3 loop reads CASSEQANTEAFF. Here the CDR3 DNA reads TGCGCCAGCAGTGAACAGGCGAACACTGAAGCTTTCTTT.

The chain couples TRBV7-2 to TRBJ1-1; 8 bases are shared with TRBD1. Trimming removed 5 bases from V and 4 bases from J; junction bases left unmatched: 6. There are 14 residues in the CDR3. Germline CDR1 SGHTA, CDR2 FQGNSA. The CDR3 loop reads CASSKGQASTEAFF. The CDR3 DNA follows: TGTGCCAGCAGCAAGGGACAGGCCTCCACTGAAGCTTTCTTT.

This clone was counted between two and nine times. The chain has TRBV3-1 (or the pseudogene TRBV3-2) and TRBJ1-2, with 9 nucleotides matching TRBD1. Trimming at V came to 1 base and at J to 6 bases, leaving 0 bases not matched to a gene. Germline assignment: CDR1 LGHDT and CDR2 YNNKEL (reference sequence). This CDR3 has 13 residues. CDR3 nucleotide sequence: TGTGCCAGCAGCCAAGGGACAGGGGATGGCTACACCTTC. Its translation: CASSQGTGDGYTF.

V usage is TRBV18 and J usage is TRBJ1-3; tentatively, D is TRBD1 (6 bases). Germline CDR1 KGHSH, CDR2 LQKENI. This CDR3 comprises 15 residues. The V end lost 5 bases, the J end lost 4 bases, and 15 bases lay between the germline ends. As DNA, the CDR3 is TGTGCCAGCTCATCTTTTCAGGGGACAGGAAACACCATATATTTT. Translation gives CASSSFQGTGNTIYF.

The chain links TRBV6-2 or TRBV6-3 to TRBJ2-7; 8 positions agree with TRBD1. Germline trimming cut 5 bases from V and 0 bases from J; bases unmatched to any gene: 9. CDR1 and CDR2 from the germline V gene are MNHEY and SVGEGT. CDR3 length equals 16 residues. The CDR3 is CASSARRGPDSYEQYF. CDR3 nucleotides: TGTGCCAGCAGTGCGCGCAGGGGGCCGGACTCCTACGAGCAGTACTTC.

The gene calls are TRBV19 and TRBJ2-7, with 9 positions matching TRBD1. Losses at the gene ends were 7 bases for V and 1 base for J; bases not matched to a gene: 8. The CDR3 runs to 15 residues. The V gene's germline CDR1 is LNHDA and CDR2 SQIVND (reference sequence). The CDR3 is CASKISGTGSYEQYF. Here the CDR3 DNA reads TGTGCCAGTAAGATCTCCGGGACAGGGTCCTACGAGCAGTACTTC.